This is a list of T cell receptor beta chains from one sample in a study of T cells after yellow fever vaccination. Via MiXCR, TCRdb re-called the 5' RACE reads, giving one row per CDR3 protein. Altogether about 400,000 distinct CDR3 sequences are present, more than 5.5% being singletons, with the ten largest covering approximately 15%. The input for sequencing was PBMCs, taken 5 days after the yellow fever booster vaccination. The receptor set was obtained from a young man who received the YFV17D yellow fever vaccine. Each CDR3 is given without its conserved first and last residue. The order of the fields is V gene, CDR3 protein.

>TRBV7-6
ASSFSTGSDEQY
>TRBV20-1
SVTRATDGYT
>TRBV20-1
SAIGTGATGELF
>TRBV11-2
ASSLDWGATQY
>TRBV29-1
SGFTSAGPGELF
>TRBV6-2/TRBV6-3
ASRRKGLAGVVEQY
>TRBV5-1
ASSSHPDMYEQY
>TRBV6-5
ASRYMDTNYGYT
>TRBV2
ASSERTSQQGEQY
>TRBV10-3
AITGGSTDTQY
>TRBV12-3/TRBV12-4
ASSLSGTETQY
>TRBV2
ASREFYEQY
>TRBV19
ASKERPNTGELF
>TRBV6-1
ASKPGQAQETQY
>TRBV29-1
SGGQGYESTQY
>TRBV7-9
ASSRSGTNYNEQF
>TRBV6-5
ASGGSHTQY
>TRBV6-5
ASSYSAGQNSGANVLT
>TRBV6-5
ASSYSPGLAGGPGEQY
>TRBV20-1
SARVGWEGRMDTQY
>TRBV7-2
ASSLVASGTDTQY
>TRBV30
AWNQYYGYT
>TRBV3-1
ASSQELYTEAF
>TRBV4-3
ASSQGILGHTQY
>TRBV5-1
ASSFRTSGTEQY
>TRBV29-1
SADRGLDETQY
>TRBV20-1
CFWGQERSFYNEQF
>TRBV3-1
ASQLRTSGNEQF
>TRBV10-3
AISGGRSSYNEQF
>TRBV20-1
SARWGVDEQF
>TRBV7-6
ASSLGGGGSNEQF
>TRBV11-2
ASSLEWDINSYEQY
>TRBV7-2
ASSYRETHEQY
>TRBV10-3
AISGTDYGYT
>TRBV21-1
ASRRLQKGRQDYEQY
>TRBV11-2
ASSLEWVGLGEQY
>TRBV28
ASSPGPAESEGLPPYEQY
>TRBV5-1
ASSRLGNGETQY
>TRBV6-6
ASSYTSGDPG
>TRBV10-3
AIKGLSDTDTQY
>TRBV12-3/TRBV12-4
TCSLRWRDTDTQY
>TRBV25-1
ASSDPSGQIYGYT
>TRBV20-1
SASFSGSSEQF
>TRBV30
ALGRYQETQY
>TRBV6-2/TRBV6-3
ASSSAAYEQY
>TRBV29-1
SACGSRRETQY
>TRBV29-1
SVEGGVLGSTDTQY
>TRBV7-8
ASSGLTVLEAF
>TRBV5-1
ASSLGTSGRASGEQF
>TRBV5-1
ASSGGWTGMTYEQY
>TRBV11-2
ASSLNTGSYEQY
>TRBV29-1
SVSGQGETQY
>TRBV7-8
ASSLRRATYNEQF
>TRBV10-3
AISGTSGPNTNTGELF
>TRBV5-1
ASSSGQINEKLF
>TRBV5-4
ASSWGLAGRPYEQY
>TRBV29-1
SGRTGQVSIGRNEQF
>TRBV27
ASSSYPSATDTQY
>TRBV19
ASSISGTGDEQY